Following are 5 T cell receptor beta chains from one sample sequenced in a study of blood T cell repertoires in COVID-19. Assay: immunoSEQ multiplex PCR; the TCRdb copy retains only in-frame clones and omits some. The table lists about 150,000 clones, about 90% of them singletons. The sequenced sample consisted of peripheral blood. The source of these receptors is a woman aged 60-75 years with active or convalescent COVID-19.

This chain joins TRBV10-3 and TRBJ1-4, with 8 bases matching TRBD1. This CDR3 contains 14 residues. CDR1 and CDR2 from the germline V gene are ENHRY and SYGVKD. V was clipped by 4 bases and J by 2 bases; unmatched bases: 0. The CDR3 coding sequence is TGTGCCATCAGTGGACAGGGGACTAATGAAAAACTGTTTTTT. Translation: CAISGQGTNEKLFF.

The CDR3 nucleotides read TGTGCCAGCTCACCACCGGGAGCGACAGATACGCAGTATTTT. Its translation is CASSPPGATDTQYF. The chain uses TRBV18 and TRBJ2-3, with D possibly matching TRBD2 (5 bases). Trimming cost V 0 bases and J 3 bases, with 7 bases left between them. The length of the CDR3 is 14 residues. CDR1 and CDR2 (germline): KGHSH, LQKENI.

The CDR3 reads CASSGTSGYTGELFF. CDR3 nucleotide sequence: TGTGCCAGCAGTGGGACTAGCGGTTACACCGGGGAGCTGTTTTTT. The chain is built from TRBV2 and TRBJ2-2; 10 bases are a match to TRBD2. After removal of 4 bases from V and 3 bases from J, the junction contained 2 bases not matched to a gene. CDR3 size: 15 residues. Germline V gene sequence: CDR1 SNHLY, CDR2 FYNNEI.

The chain joins TRBV6-6 to TRBJ1-5; D is ambiguous. Germline values: CDR1 MNHNY, CDR2 SVGAGI (reference sequence). The CDR3 has 15 residues. The V end was cut by 8 bases, the J end by 2 bases, with 16 bases between. The CDR3 coding sequence is TGTGCCAGCGTTTCAAACTCCGGGGGCAATCAGCCCCAGCATTTT. Protein: CASVSNSGGNQPQHF.

The V and J genes are TRBV19 and TRBJ1-5; D is possibly TRBD1 (6 bases). The V and J ends lost 8 bases and 0 bases respectively, with 14 bases between them. Looked up from germline, CDR1 is LNHDA and CDR2 is SQIVND (reference sequence). The CDR3 consists of 15 residues. As DNA, the CDR3 is TGTGCCAGTCGCACCGGACAGAATAGCAATCAGCCCCAGCATTTT. It specifies CASRTGQNSNQPQHF.